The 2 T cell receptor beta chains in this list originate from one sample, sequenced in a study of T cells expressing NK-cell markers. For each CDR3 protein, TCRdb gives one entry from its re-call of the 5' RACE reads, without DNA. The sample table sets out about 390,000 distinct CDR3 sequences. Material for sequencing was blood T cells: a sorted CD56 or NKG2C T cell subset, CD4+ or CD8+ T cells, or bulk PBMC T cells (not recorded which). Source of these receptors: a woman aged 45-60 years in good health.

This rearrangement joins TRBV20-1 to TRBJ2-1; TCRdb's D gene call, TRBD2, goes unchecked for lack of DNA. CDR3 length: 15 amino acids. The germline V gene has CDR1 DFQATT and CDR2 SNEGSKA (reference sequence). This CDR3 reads CSANPAVAGYNEQFF.

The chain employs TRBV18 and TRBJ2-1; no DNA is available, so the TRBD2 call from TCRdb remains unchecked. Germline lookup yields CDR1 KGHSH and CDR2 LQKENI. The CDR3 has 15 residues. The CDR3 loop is CASSPLTGLENEQFF.